In this sample, the clone carrying this T cell receptor beta chain turned up a few times. V was clipped by 4 bases and J by 6 bases, with 16 bases between them. Germline lookup yields CDR1 LGHNA and CDR2 YSLEER. This CDR3 comprises 16 residues. MiXCR, run by TCRdb on the 5' RACE reads, gives a single entry per CDR3 protein. The sample shows fewer than 450,000 distinct CDR3 sequences, around 20% of them seen only once. The entry originates in a study of T-cell memory formation after mild COVID-19. This TCR came from an adult woman who had mild COVID-19 (a few samples of this study predate the infection). Cell type and time point are not known. The sequenced material came from PBMCs or a T cell subset sorted from them (not recorded which). This chain uses TRBV4-3 with TRBJ1-6; no definite D call. This chain's CDR3 is CASSLSRGPPNSPLHF. DNA of the CDR3: TGCGCCAGCAGCCTCAGCCGTGGACCTCCTAATTCACCCCTCCACTTT.